Following are 7 T cell receptor beta chains from one sample sequenced in a study of CD8 T cells in ankylosing spondylitis. TCRdb reanalysed the 5' RACE reads using MiXCR and keeps one entry per CDR3 protein. Of 200,000 or so distinct CDR3 sequences in the sample, 10% to 15% were seen once. Sequencing was carried out using blood, either unsorted or a sorted T cell fraction (not recorded which). The receptors originated from a female donor with ankylosing spondylitis or in good health (not recorded which).

The chain carries TRBV7-9 and TRBJ1-2; D perhaps matches TRBD1 (6 bases). This CDR3 is 15 amino acids long. Trimming pared 5 bases from V and 5 bases from J, leaving 18 bases between. CDR1 and CDR2 from the germline V gene are SEHNR and FQNEAQ (reference sequence). This CDR3 reads CASSIPEDSIYGYTF. Written as DNA, the CDR3 is TGTGCCAGCAGCATCCCGGAGGACAGTATATATGGCTACACCTTC. The full variable domain, completed using reference TRBV7-9 and TRBJ1-2, is DTGVSQNPRHKITKRGQNVTFRCDPISEHNRLYWYRQTLGQGPEFLTYFQNEAQLEKSRLLSDRFSAERPKGSFSTLEIQRTEQGDSAMYLCASSIPEDSIYGYTFGSGTRLTVV.

Remarks on this clonotype: One end of the junction does not line up with germline, which may come from a read error. V is TRBV29-1 and J is TRBJ2-5; 10 nucleotides line up with TRBD2. CDR1 is SQVTM and CDR2 is ANQGSEA in the germline V gene. CDR3 length: 13 residues. The CDR3 DNA is TGCGGCGTTGCACTAGCGGGAAAGGAGACCCAGTACTTC. Protein sequence: CGVALAGKETQYF.

This chain connects TRBV12-3 or TRBV12-4 to TRBJ1-1; 7 positions match TRBD1. The junction had 4 bases not matched to a gene; V was cut back by 4 bases and J by 8 bases. The CDR3 sequence is 12 residues long. DNA of the CDR3: TGTGCCAGCAGTTCAGGGGGGCTGGAAGCTTTCTTT. Its translation is CASSSGGLEAFF.

At least ten counts were recorded for this clonotype. Being one base from a much bigger clone, this may be a read error. The chain recombines TRBV24-1 with TRBJ2-1; D ambiguous. This CDR3 has 11 amino acids. Germline values: CDR1 KGHDR, CDR2 SFDVKD. The CDR3 spells CATSDRNEHFF. The CDR3, as DNA: TGTGCCACCAGTGATCGGAATGAGCATTTCTTC.

In this sample, this clonotype turned up many times. The V call is TRBV29-1, the J call TRBJ1-5; the D gene is possibly TRBD1 (5 bases). The V gene lost 6 bases and the J gene lost 4 bases, with 16 bases spanning the gap. The germline V gene has CDR1 SQVTM and CDR2 ANQGSEA. CDR3 length equals 14 residues. The CDR3 DNA reads as TGCAGCGTCAACGTGGGGGGGAGGAATCAGCCCCAGCATTTT. Protein: CSVNVGGRNQPQHF.

In its sample, this clonotype was seen many times. V and J are TRBV5-1 and TRBJ2-1; perhaps TRBD2 as D (6 bases). The V and J ends lost 4 bases and 5 bases respectively, with 7 bases between them. CDR1 and CDR2 (germline): SGHRS, YFSETQ. The CDR3 length is 12 residues. The CDR3 spells CASSRRDNEQFF. The CDR3 nucleotides read TGCGCCAGCAGCAGGAGGGACAATGAGCAGTTCTTC.

The table lists this clonotype with many counts. V gene TRBV29-1 combines with J gene TRBJ1-4; a weak D match, TRBD1 (5 bases). The V gene's germline CDR1 is SQVTM and CDR2 ANQGSEA. This CDR3 region has 14 residues. The V gene lost 7 bases and the J gene lost 4 bases, with 16 bases spanning the gap. Written as DNA, the CDR3 is TGCAGCGCCCAAGGGGCAGTGGGTAATGAAAAACTGTTTTTT. As protein: CSAQGAVGNEKLFF.